This record covers a single T cell receptor (beta chain). Its antigen is undetermined. Mismatch with germline at one junction end may stem from a read error. The data originate from a study of blood T cells in healthy people across ages. Germline lookup yields CDR1 MGHDK and CDR2 SYGVNS. The CDR3 extends over 14 amino acids. Investigators took approximately 9.4 milliliters of peripheral blood from every donor. Using a J-beta primer mix together with a sample-barcoded 5' primer, a second PCR was run for roughly 7 to 12 cycles. One entry per CDR3 protein results from TCRdb running MiXCR on the 5' RACE reads. Of fewer than 900,000 distinct CDR3 sequences detected, 36% appear once; the ten largest clones hold 13%. Whole-study findings and limits: Per million T cells, the diversity of TCR beta decreased roughly linearly as age advanced. The long-lived group displayed more naive CD4+ cells, plus higher diversity, than the aged donors did.

This receptor was taken from a man aged 18-30 years in good health. The rearrangement links TRBV25-1 to TRBJ2-5, with D possibly TRBD1 on 5 matching bases. Sequencing used blood. CDR3 protein: CASNEFRQGETQYF. DNA of the CDR3: TGTGCCAGCAATGAATTCCGGCAGGGCGAGACCCAGTACTTC.